The entry below gives a single TCR beta chain sequence along with its context. No antigen is known for it. Base qualities are missing; no much larger clone stands one base away. This sample was included in a study of blood T cell repertoires in COVID-19 (dated by TCRdb to the early 2020s). For the study in its entirety: The collaborator samples originated in the United States, Italy and Spain and spanned the acute and convalescent phases of COVID-19. Where available, HLA class I and class II types were obtained from metadata supplied by the sample provider rather than from assay-based typing. The material from the prospective study consisted of cDNA or gDNA derived from T cells, B-cell-depleted T cells, or PBMCs. The repertoires were made available in a free public database intended to serve as a resource for research on the immune response to SARS-CoV-2. The dataset comprised deeply sampled blood TCRbeta repertoires from subjects exposed to, actively infected with, or recovered from COVID-19. Nearly every sample came with metadata listing a de-identified subject ID, COVID-19 status, age in years and sex. The samples were drawn from two sources: the first 160 participants of the ongoing ImmuneRACE study, and fewer than 1,500 subjects contributed by 6 global collaborators. Points the paper makes about the study in general: Clinical and demographic metadata were provided uncurated, with the amount varying by source and participant.

TCRbeta CDR3 regions were amplified from genomic DNA by means of the immunoSEQ Assay, a bias-controlled multiplex PCR. The authors' pipeline ran thus. The number of nucleated cells in each sample was estimated from the amplification of reference gene primers within the assay. To quantify the absolute abundance of each unique TCRbeta CDR3 rearrangement, sequence reads were collapsed and filtered. For each sample, productive Simpson clonality was calculated as the square root of Simpson's diversity index across productive rearrangements. TCRdb took this table from immuneACCESS and kept in-frame rearrangements with V and J called. Such tables lack part of the clones; where checked against another copy, unresolved V genes explain under half of the gap, and the rest is unexplained. From that table come the V and J calls and clone size; the DNA was used to work out D and trimming. Counted in this sample were approximately 400,000 clones; more than 65% of them appeared once. 1.1% of the sample is held by the ten biggest clonotypes.

V is reduced by 5 bases and J by 6 bases, leaving a spacing of 14 bases between them. There are 13 amino acids in the CDR3, from cysteine to phenylalanine inclusive. CDR3 DNA only is kept here, 39 bases in frame from base 1. Collaborating institutions collected whole blood in K2EDTA tubes following their own protocols. Collaborator samples were shipped for TCRbeta analysis as frozen whole blood, isolated PBMCs, or DNA extracted from either sample type. The TCR originated in a human donor with acute or convalescent COVID-19. The donor label of this sample is uncertain. This receptor chain uses TRBV12-3 or TRBV12-4 and TRBJ2-7; TRBD1 might be the D gene, on 5 matching bases. Material for sequencing was peripheral blood. The CDR3 corresponds to CASSPQGIGEQYF. The nucleotides read TGTGCCAGCAGTCCGCAGGGTATCGGCGAGCAGTACTTC.